The source of this T cell receptor beta chain is a study of cytomegalovirus exposure and HLA in healthy donors (dated by TCRdb to 2016 to 2017). With respect to the entire study: A later analysis indicated that the 95 to 150 validation repertoires were generated on the platform also employed for the 720 or so repertoires of the first cohort. Along with the roughly 700-subject first cohort, a separate validation cohort of 120 different subjects was used. The study combined high-throughput TCR immunosequencing, statistical association of individual TCRs with disease status, and machine learning to predict cytomegalovirus infection status. The study aimed to test whether cataloging public T cell receptors could reveal signatures of past pathogen exposure.

Separate from the approximately 700-subject first cohort, the validation cohort of 90 to 150 subjects was the group to which the donors belonged. V gives up 4 bases and J gives up 0 bases, and the segment between their germline ends measures 8 bases. The CDR3 goes from the cysteine to the phenylalanine over 14 residues. This entry keeps only the CDR3 DNA: 42 bases, framed from base 1. From the germline V gene, CDR1 is SGDLS and CDR2 is YYNGEE. General study outcomes and caveats: A few of the identified cytomegalovirus-associated TCR beta chains were confirmed in vitro to be specific for cytomegalovirus antigens. A later analysis lacked HLA typing for the validation cohort, so it scored co-occurrence in that cohort across all 110 or so repertoires. A total of 164 TCR beta chains were listed by the study as associated with cytomegalovirus. Subsequent analysis determined that TCRs grouped into clusters in the first cohort also showed a tendency toward co-occurrence across the 120 or so validation repertoires, and approximately 94% of cluster scores exceeded 0. Cytomegalovirus status was reported to be diagnosed by the classifier with high specificity and sensitivity in both the original and validation cohorts. While some public TCRs were present in many individuals, most TCR sequences turned up only very rarely across donors. According to the authors, the approach could potentially be generalized to other disease states and immunological phenotypes.

A note on this clone: The target of this receptor is not known. Base qualities are missing; no much larger clone stands one base away.

To prepare the library, the immunoSEQ multiplex PCR assay was applied. The original pipeline was this. A statistical classification framework was built for diagnosing cytomegalovirus status from the catalog of TCR beta chain sequences. TCRdb took over this immuneACCESS table, retaining in-frame rearrangements with V and J assigned. Such tables are incomplete; in checked studies, under half of the missing clones stem from an unresolved V gene, and the remainder is unexplained. That table supplies the V and J calls and clone size; D and trimming were determined from the DNA. The sample profile shows 250,000 to 350,000 clones; 75% to 90% of them were found once. Of the sample, 0.65% to 0.85% is held by the ten largest clones.

The clonotype comes from a woman between 18 and 29 years old in good health and CMV-seronegative. Rearrangement joined TRBV9 to TRBJ1-5, with no confident D gene call. Material for sequencing was PBMCs. The sequenced DNA: TGTGCCAGCAGCCCCACATATAGCAATCAGCCCCAGCATTTT. Translated, it reads CASSPTYSNQPQHF.